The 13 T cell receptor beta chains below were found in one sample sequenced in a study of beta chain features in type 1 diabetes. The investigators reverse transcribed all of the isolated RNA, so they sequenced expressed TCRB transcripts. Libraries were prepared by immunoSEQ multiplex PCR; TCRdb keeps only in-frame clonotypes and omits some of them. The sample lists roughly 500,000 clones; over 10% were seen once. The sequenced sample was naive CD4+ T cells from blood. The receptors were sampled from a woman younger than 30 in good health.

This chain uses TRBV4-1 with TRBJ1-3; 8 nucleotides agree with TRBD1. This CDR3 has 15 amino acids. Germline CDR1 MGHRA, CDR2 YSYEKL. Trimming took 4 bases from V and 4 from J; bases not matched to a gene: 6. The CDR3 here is CASSPGQGPGNTIYF. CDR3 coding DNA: TGCGCCAGCAGCCCCGGACAGGGCCCAGGAAACACCATATATTTT.

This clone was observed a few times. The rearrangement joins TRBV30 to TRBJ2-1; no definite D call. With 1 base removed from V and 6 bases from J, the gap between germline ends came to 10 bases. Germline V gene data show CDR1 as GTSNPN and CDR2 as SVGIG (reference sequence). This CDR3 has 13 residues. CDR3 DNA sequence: TGTGCCTGGAGTGGGGTAGGGTCCAATGAGCAGTTCTTC. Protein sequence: CAWSGVGSNEQFF.

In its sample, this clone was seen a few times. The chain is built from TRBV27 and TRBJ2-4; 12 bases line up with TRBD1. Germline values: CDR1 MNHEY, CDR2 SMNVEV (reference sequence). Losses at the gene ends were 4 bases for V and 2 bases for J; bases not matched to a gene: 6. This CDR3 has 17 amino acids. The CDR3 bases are TGTGCCAGCAGTTCCCCCGGGACAGGGGGCCCCAAAAACATTCAGTACTTC. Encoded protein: CASSSPGTGGPKNIQYF.

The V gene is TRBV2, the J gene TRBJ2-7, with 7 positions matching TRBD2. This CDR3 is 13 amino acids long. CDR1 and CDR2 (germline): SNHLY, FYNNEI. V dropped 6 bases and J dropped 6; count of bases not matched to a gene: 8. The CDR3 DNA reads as TGTGCCAGCAGCCTCCCTGGGGGGGGCGAGCAGTACGTC. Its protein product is CASSLPGGGEQYV.

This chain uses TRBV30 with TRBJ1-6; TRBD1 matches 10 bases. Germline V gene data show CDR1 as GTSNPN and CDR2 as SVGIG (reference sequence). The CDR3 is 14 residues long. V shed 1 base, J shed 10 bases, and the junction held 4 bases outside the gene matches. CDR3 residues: CAWSAETGGSPLHF. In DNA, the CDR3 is TGTGCCTGGAGTGCCGAGACAGGGGGCTCACCCCTCCACTTT.

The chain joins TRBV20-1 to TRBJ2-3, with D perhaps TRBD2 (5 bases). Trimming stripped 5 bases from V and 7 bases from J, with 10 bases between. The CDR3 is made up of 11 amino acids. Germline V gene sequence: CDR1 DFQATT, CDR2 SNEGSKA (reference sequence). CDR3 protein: CSAPRGNTQYF. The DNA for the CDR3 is TGCAGTGCTCCAAGAGGGAATACGCAGTATTTT.

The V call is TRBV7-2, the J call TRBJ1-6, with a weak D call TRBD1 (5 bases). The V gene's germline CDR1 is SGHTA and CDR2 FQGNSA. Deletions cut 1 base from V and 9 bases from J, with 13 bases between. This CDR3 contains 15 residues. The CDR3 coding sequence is TGTGCCAGCAGCTTAGGAGACAGTCGGGGTTCACCCCTCCACTTT. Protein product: CASSLGDSRGSPLHF. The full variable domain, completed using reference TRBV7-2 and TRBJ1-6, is GAGVSQSPSNKVTEKGKDVELRCDPISGHTALYWYRQSLGQGLEFLIYFQGNSAPDKSGLPSDRFSAERTGGSVSTLTIQRTQQEDSAVYLCASSLGDSRGSPLHFGNGTRLTVT.

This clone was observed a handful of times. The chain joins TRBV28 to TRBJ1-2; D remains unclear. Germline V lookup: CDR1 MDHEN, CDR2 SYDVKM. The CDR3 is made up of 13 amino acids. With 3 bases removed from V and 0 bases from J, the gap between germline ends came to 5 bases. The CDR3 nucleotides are TGTGCCAGCAGTTTCCTCCCTAACTATGGCTACACCTTC. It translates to CASSFLPNYGYTF.

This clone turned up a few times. DNA of the CDR3: TGTGCCAGCAGTTCCCCCGAGGGGGCGTTATTGGCTGAAGCTTTCTTT. This codes for CASSSPEGALLAEAFF. J is TRBJ1-1 and V is TRBV6-5; 7 nucleotides agree with TRBD1. Germline-derived CDR1 and CDR2 are MNHEY and SVGAGI. This CDR3 region has 16 residues. After removal of 4 bases from V and 6 bases from J, the junction contained 14 bases not matched to a gene.

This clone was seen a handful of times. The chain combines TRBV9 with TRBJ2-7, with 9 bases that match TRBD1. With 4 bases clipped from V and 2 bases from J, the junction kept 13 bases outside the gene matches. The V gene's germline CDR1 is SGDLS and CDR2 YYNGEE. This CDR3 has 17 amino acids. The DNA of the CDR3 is TGTGCCAGCAGCCCGAAGAAGCCCGGGACAGGGCCCTACGAGCAGTACTTC. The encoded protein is CASSPKKPGTGPYEQYF.

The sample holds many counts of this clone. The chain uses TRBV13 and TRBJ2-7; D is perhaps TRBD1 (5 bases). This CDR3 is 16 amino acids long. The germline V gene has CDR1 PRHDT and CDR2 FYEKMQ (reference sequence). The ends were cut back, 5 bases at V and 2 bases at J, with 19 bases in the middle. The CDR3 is CASSGQGSGKTYEQYV. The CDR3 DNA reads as TGTGCCAGCAGCGGGCAGGGCTCCGGCAAGACCTACGAGCAGTACGTC.

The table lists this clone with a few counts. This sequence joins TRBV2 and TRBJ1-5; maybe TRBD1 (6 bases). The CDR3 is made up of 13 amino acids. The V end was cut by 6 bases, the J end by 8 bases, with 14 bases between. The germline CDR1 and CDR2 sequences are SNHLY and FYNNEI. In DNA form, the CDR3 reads TGTGCCAGCAGCGCAACAGGGCCGGAGCCCCAGCATTTT. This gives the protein CASSATGPEPQHF.

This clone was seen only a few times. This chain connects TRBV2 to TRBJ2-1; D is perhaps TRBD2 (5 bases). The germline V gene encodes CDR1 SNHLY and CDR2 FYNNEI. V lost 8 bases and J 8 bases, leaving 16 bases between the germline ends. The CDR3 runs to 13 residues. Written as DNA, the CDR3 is TGTGCCAGCCTGATGGAGGTCTGGGATGAGCAGTTCTTC. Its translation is CASLMEVWDEQFF.